This T cell receptor (beta chain) was sequenced in a study of blood T cell repertoires in COVID-19. Across the whole study: The United States, Italy and Spain supplied acute and convalescent COVID-19 samples. In each case, the material was cDNA or gDNA derived from T cells, B-cell-depleted T cells, or PBMCs.

This CDR3 is 14 amino acids long. V lost 3 bases, J lost 6 bases, and 5 bases stayed unmatched. CDR1 is LGHNA and CDR2 is YSLEER in the germline V gene. The table came from immunoSEQ multiplex PCR; TCRdb's copy has only in-frame clones and leaves some out. Altogether approximately 170,000 clones are present, roughly 88% being singletons, with the ten largest covering around 5%. The sequencing sample was made of peripheral blood. The rearrangement uses TRBV4-3 and TRBJ2-7, with 10 bases identical to TRBD1. This clonotype was sampled from a man aged 18 to 30 with COVID-19, enrolled during active disease. The DNA of the CDR3 is TGCGCCAGCAGCCAGACCGGGACAGGGGTCGAGCAGTACTTC. Translating gives CASSQTGTGVEQYF.